This record concerns one TCR beta chain sequence. Sample-barcoded 5' priming and a J-beta primer mix drove a second PCR of roughly 6 to 12 cycles. TCRdb re-derived calls from the 5' RACE reads in MiXCR, one entry per CDR3 protein. The sample has fewer than 600,000 distinct CDR3 sequences; roughly a quarter are singletons. These data are taken from a study of blood T cells in healthy people across ages. CDR3 length: 13 residues. Germline V CDR1 and CDR2: DFQATT, SNEGSKA (reference sequence). V gave up 2 bases and J gave up 6 bases, with 13 bases separating them. These data also formed part of another study, on T cells of mothers and their children. Per that study: Mothers yielded over 8 million CDR3 reads, children around 3.3 million each.

The source of this sequence is a boy younger than 10 in good health. This rearrangement joins TRBV20-1 to TRBJ1-1; D not resolved. Sequenced: blood. The CDR3 here is CSARLTGYAEAFF. DNA of the CDR3: TGCAGTGCTAGACTTACGGGGTACGCTGAAGCTTTCTTT.